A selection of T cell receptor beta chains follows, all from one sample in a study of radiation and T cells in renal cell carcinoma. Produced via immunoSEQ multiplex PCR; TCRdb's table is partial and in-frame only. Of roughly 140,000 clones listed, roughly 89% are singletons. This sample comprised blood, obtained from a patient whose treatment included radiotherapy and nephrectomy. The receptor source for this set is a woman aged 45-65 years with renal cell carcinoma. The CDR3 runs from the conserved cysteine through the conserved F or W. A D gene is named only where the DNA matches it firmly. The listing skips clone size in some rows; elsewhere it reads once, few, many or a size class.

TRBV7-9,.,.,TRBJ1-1,CASSFQNTEAFF,TGTGCCAGCAGCTTCCAGAACACTGAAGCTTTCTTT
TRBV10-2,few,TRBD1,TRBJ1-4,CASMGQGTNEKLFF,TGCGCCAGCATGGGACAGGGAACTAATGAAAAACTGTTTTTT
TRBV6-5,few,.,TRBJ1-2,CASTQGGSGYTF,TGTGCCAGCACCCAAGGGGGGAGTGGCTACACCTTC
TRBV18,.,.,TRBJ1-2,CASSPSRQGGDGYTF,TGTGCCAGCTCACCCTCGAGGCAGGGCGGAGATGGCTACACCTTC
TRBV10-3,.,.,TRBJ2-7,CAISEGQSYLEQYF,TGTGCCATCAGTGAGGGACAGTCTTACTTGGAGCAGTACTTC
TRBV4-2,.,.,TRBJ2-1,CASSQEGPEGGAWYEQFF,TGTGCCAGCAGCCAAGAAGGGCCTGAGGGGGGGGCCTGGTATGAGCAGTTCTTC
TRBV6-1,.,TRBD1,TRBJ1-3,CASSKGQGKAGNTIYF,TGTGCCAGCAGTAAAGGACAGGGAAAGGCTGGAAACACCATATATTTT
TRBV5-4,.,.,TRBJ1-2,CASSVSTGNNYGCTF,TGTGCCAGCAGCGTATCGACAGGAAATAACTATGGCTGCACCTTC
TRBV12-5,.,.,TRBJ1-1,CASLFNMNTEAFF,TGTGCTAGCCTATTTAATATGAACACTGAAGCTTTCTTT
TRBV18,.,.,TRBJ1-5,CASSDGNQPQHF,TGTGCCAGCTCTGATGGCAATCAGCCCCAGCATTTT
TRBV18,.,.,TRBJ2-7,CASSRGGREQYF,TGTGCCAGCTCCCGAGGTGGGAGAGAGCAGTACTTC
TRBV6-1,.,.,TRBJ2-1,CASSRQVYNEQFF,TGTGCCAGCAGTCGGCAGGTCTACAATGAGCAGTTCTTC
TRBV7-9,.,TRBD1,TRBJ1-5,CASSSLTFRGNQPQHF,TGTGCCAGCAGCTCTCTGACCTTCAGGGGGAATCAGCCCCAGCATTTT
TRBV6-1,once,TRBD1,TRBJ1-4,CASSRDRGDEKLFF,TGTGCCAGCAGCAGGGACAGGGGCGATGAAAAACTGTTTTTT
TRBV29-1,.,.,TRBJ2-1,CSAPRVGSYNEQFF,TGCAGTGCCCCCCGCGTGGGATCCTACAATGAGCAGTTCTTC
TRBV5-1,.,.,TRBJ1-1,CASSGLGLLNTEAFF,TGCGCCAGCAGTGGTTTAGGGTTGTTGAACACTGAAGCTTTCTTT
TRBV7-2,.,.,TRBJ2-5,CASRPQRGMETQYF,TGTGCCAGCAGGCCCCAGAGGGGAATGGAGACCCAGTACTTC
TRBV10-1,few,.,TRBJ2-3,CASSVSLLRGDTQYF,TGCGCCAGCAGTGTATCCCTGTTGCGAGGAGATACGCAGTATTTT
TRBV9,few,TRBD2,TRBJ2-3,CASSGLAGAATDTQYF,TGTGCCAGCAGCGGGCTAGCGGGGGCTGCCACAGATACGCAGTATTTT
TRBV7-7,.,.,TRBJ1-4,CASSLGSGNNEKLFF,TGTGCTAGCAGCTTAGGTTCGGGTAACAATGAAAAACTGTTTTTT
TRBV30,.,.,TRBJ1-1,CAWSKTGNTEAFF,TGTGCCTGGAGCAAGACAGGGAACACTGAAGCTTTCTTT